This T cell receptor beta chain was sequenced for a study of T cell responses to AZD1222 COVID-19 vaccine. General observations from the study: Clonal diversity may have been underestimated in mostly white British donors. Baseline seropositivity characterized only 5 to 7 AZD1222 recipients. Reportedly, nearly half of unique spike TCRs recognized epitopes outside B.1.351/B.1.1.7 mutations. It was only after the peak T cell response that any repertoires were sampled.

With respect to this clone: The target antigen is unknown.

Unmatched junction bases numbered 10, after V lost 4 bases and J lost 3 bases. The CDR3 totals 18 residues. Germline values: CDR1 MGHRA, CDR2 YSYEKL. The table came from immunoSEQ multiplex PCR; TCRdb's copy has only in-frame clones and leaves some out. The data hold roughly 200,000 clones, with 85% to 95% observed a single time. The receptor's source is an adult in good health. The sample in question was peripheral blood, obtained on day 0 of MenACWY control vaccination. The chain is built from TRBV4-1 and TRBJ2-6; 9 bases agree with TRBD1. The CDR3 reads CASSPGQGLEFGANVLTF. The CDR3 region has the DNA TGCGCCAGCAGCCCCGGACAGGGGCTAGAGTTTGGGGCCAACGTCCTGACTTTC.